The rows below give T cell receptor beta chains drawn from one sample of a study of blood T cells in healthy people across ages. Via MiXCR, TCRdb re-called the 5' RACE reads, giving one row per CDR3 protein. Of about 1,000,000 distinct CDR3 sequences in the sample, 40% to 50% were seen once. Sample: blood. Receptors were obtained from a woman aged 60-70 years in good health. The CDR3 runs from the conserved cysteine through the conserved F or W. The D gene is left open where the match is weak. Clone size is stated in some rows and not others, as once, few, many or a class when expanded.

V gene,clone size,J gene,D gene,CDR3 DNA,CDR3 protein
TRBV15,-,TRBJ2-5,-,TGTGCCACCAGCCTCCCGACGGGCGGAGAGACCCAGTACTTC,CATSLPTGGETQYF
TRBV7-2,many,TRBJ2-7,TRBD2,TGTGCCAGCAGCTTAGGCGGGAGCCTCTACGAGCAGTACTTC,CASSLGGSLYEQYF
TRBV2,few,TRBJ1-5,-,TGTGCCAGCAGTGATACGAGCAATCAGCCCCAGCATTTT,CASSDTSNQPQHF
TRBV27,-,TRBJ1-2,-,TGTGCCAGCAGTTCCCCCTCGAGGACGCCTCTCGGGAGGTATGGCTACACCTTC,CASSSPSRTPLGRYGYTF
TRBV20-1,few,TRBJ2-1,TRBD2,TGCAGTGCTATCCTGACTAGCGGGAGTGCGAATGAGCAGTTCTTC,CSAILTSGSANEQFF
TRBV6-2/TRBV6-3,few,TRBJ2-5,TRBD2,TGTGCCAGCAACTTCGGACTAGCGGGAGCGCCGGGTGGGGCCCAGTACTTC,CASNFGLAGAPGGAQYF
TRBV7-2,-,TRBJ2-1,-,TGTGCCAGCAGCTTGGGACCGACGCTTTACAATGAGCAGAACTTC,CASSLGPTLYNEQNF
TRBV7-6,-,TRBJ2-7,TRBD1,TGTGCCAGCAGCTTAGGTGGGGACAGACCCTACGAGCAGTACTTC,CASSLGGDRPYEQYF
TRBV11-3,-,TRBJ2-1,TRBD2,TGTGCCAGCAGCCGTTCCGGACTAGCGGGGGCTGGGGAGCAGTTCTTC,CASSRSGLAGAGEQFF
TRBV12-3/TRBV12-4,few,TRBJ1-6,TRBD1,TGTGCCAGCAGTGACAGGGGCGATTCACCCCTCCACTTT,CASSDRGDSPLHF
TRBV6-5,-,TRBJ1-2,-,TGTGCCAGCAGTTATGCCAGGGACTATGGCTACACCTTC,CASSYARDYGYTF
TRBV7-3,-,TRBJ2-7,TRBD2,TGTGCCAGCAGCTTAGATGCGGGAGTGGGCCGCGAGCAGTACTTC,CASSLDAGVGREQYF
TRBV7-9,-,TRBJ2-5,-,TGTACCAGCAGCTTCGGGGTGGCAAAAGAGACCCAGTACTTC,CTSSFGVAKETQYF
TRBV6-5,-,TRBJ2-7,TRBD1,TGTGCCAGCAGAATTAGACAGGGGCGAAACGAGCAGTACTTC,CASRIRQGRNEQYF
TRBV9,-,TRBJ1-6,-,TGTGCCAGCAGCGAAGGAACCACATATAATTCACCCCTCCACTTT,CASSEGTTYNSPLHF
TRBV7-9,few,TRBJ2-7,-,TGTGCCAGCAGCTTCCCCGACTTCGGCGAGCAGTACTTC,CASSFPDFGEQYF
TRBV2,few,TRBJ1-5,-,TGTGCCAGCAGAATCGACAGAAATAGCAATCAGCCCCAGCATTTT,CASRIDRNSNQPQHF
TRBV7-2,few,TRBJ1-4,-,TGTGCCAGCAGCTCCACGCGACGCAAACTGTTTTTT,CASSSTRRKLFF
TRBV27,-,TRBJ2-7,-,TGTGCCAGCAGTTTAGCCCATGGTCTTCCCTACGAGCAGTACTTC,CASSLAHGLPYEQYF
TRBV9,-,TRBJ2-6,TRBD1,TGTGCCAGCAGCGACCCCGGCACAGGGGGGCAGAAATACTCTGGGGCCAACGTCCTGACTTTC,CASSDPGTGGQKYSGANVLTF
TRBV7-2,-,TRBJ2-5,-,TGTGCCAGCAGCTTAAAGCGGGAGACCCAGTACTTC,CASSLKRETQYF
TRBV29-1,many,TRBJ2-7,TRBD1,TGCAGCATCAGACAGGGACGCTCCTACGAGCAGTACTTC,CSIRQGRSYEQYF
TRBV28,-,TRBJ2-2,-,TGTGCCAGCAGTTCCGACCAGGTCGCTACAGGAGCCGGGGAGCTGTTTTTT,CASSSDQVATGAGELFF
TRBV9,-,TRBJ1-5,-,TGTGCCAGCAGCGTAGCCGGGGGCCGCAATCAGCCCCAGCATTTT,CASSVAGGRNQPQHF
TRBV6-5,-,TRBJ2-1,TRBD2,TGTGCCAGCAGTTTTGTAGCGGGAGGGAACAATGAGCAGTTCTTC,CASSFVAGGNNEQFF
TRBV27,-,TRBJ2-7,TRBD1,TGTGCCAGCAGTTTTGGGACAGGGGGGCGCGAGCAGTACTTC,CASSFGTGGREQYF